This entry lists 26 T cell receptor beta chains sequenced from one sample in a study of T cell responses to AZD1222 COVID-19 vaccine. Data came from immunoSEQ multiplex PCR; TCRdb stores just in-frame clones and leaves some out. The data hold about 99,000 clones, with roughly nine tenths observed a single time. Sequencing used peripheral blood, obtained 28 days after the second AZD1222 dose. All receptors derive from an adult who received the AZD1222 COVID-19 vaccine.

The chain employs TRBV6-5 and TRBJ2-5; D gene unclear. The CDR3 totals 13 residues. Trimming took 8 bases from V and 4 from J, leaving 14 bases between them. Per germline, CDR1 MNHEY and CDR2 SVGAGI. For the CDR3, the DNA is TGTGCCAGCTCGGTTGGGTGGGGAGAGACCCAGTACTTC. Protein product: CASSVGWGETQYF.

The V call is TRBV4-3, the J call TRBJ1-2; no firm D call. The CDR3 is made up of 16 amino acids. Germline loops: CDR1 LGHNA, CDR2 YSLEER. V lost 0 bases to trimming and J lost 8 bases, with 19 bases between them. CDR3 sequence reads: CASSQDSTTPTGGYTF. CDR3 sequence (DNA): TGCGCCAGCAGCCAAGACAGTACAACGCCTACGGGAGGCTACACCTTC.

The chain joins TRBV29-1 to TRBJ1-4, with 7 bases matching TRBD1. V gave up 7 bases and J gave up 3 bases; unmatched junction bases: 5. This CDR3 is built from 13 residues. From germline, CDR1 is SQVTM and CDR2 ANQGSEA. CDR3 region: CSARDSPNEKLFF. The CDR3 DNA reads TGCAGCGCCAGGGACAGCCCTAATGAAAAACTGTTTTTT. Full variable domain (outside the CDR3, taken from reference TRBV29-1 and TRBJ1-4): SAVISQKPSRDICQRGTSLTIQCQVDSQVTMMFWYRQQPGQSLTLIATANQGSEATYESGFVIDKFPISRPNLTFSTLTVSNMSPEDSSIYLCSARDSPNEKLFFGSGTQLSVL.

This clone was detected a few times. The V gene is TRBV5-4, the J gene TRBJ2-7; 10 bases agree with TRBD2. The CDR3 runs to 14 residues. Germline values: CDR1 SGHNT, CDR2 YYREEE (reference sequence). V was pared by 2 bases and J by 2 bases, with 1 base of the junction left unmatched. This chain's CDR3 is CASSLAGGPYEQYF. The CDR3 coding sequence is TGTGCCAGCAGCTTAGCGGGAGGGCCCTACGAGCAGTACTTC.

This clone was recorded once. The J gene is TRBJ1-2, the V gene TRBV9; D gene unclear. Germline V gene sequence: CDR1 SGDLS, CDR2 YYNGEE. V lost 0 bases and J lost 4, with 13 bases in between. The CDR3 spans 15 residues. CDR3: CASSVEAGRGYGYTF. In nucleotides, the CDR3 is TGTGCCAGCAGCGTAGAGGCAGGACGTGGCTATGGCTACACCTTC. Drawing the rest from reference TRBV9 and TRBJ1-2, the complete variable domain is DSGVTQTPKHLITATGQRVTLRCSPRSGDLSVYWYQQSLDQGLQFLIQYYNGEERAKGNILERFSAQQFPDLHSELNLSSLELGDSALYFCASSVEAGRGYGYTFGSGTRLTVV.

The chain joins TRBV28 to TRBJ1-6; 9 bases match TRBD1. This CDR3 region has 16 residues. CDR1 and CDR2 (germline): MDHEN, SYDVKM. V dropped 5 bases and J dropped 7; count of bases not matched to a gene: 9. The CDR3 DNA reads as TGTGCCAGCAGTCTCCTACAGGGGGCGCGAAATTCACCCCTCCACTTT. Its translation is CASSLLQGARNSPLHF.

This clone was recorded once. This chain uses TRBV7-9 with TRBJ2-7; 8 bases are a match to TRBD2. V lost 7 bases and J lost 6; bases outside the gene matches: 17. Germline lookup yields CDR1 SEHNR and CDR2 FQNEAQ (reference sequence). This CDR3 contains 16 residues. This CDR3 is CASTPPGGSGSSEQYF. The CDR3, as DNA: TGTGCCAGCACCCCTCCGGGAGGGAGCGGGAGCTCCGAGCAGTACTTC.

The V gene is TRBV7-2, the J gene TRBJ2-3; D assignment may be TRBD1 or TRBD2 (5 bases each). The CDR3 extends over 16 amino acids. CDR1 SGHTA and CDR2 FQGNSA come from the germline V gene. Between the trimmed V and J ends, which lost 5 bases and 6 bases, there was a span of 21 bases. The CDR3: CASSLRGGGAPDTQYF. The CDR3 DNA follows: TGTGCCAGCAGCCTACGGGGCGGTGGGGCGCCGGATACGCAGTATTTT.

The genes are TRBV3-1 (or the pseudogene TRBV3-2) and TRBJ1-5; D perhaps matches TRBD1 (5 bases). This CDR3 has 13 residues. V dropped 4 bases and J dropped 6 bases, with 10 bases sitting between them. Germline lookup yields CDR1 LGHDT and CDR2 YNNKEL (reference sequence). In DNA, the CDR3 is TGTGCCAGCAGCCGGGGGAGGGCTCAGCCCCAGCATTTT. Amino acid sequence: CASSRGRAQPQHF.

V usage is TRBV5-4 and J usage is TRBJ2-1; D is unresolved. Per germline, CDR1 SGHNT and CDR2 YYREEE (reference sequence). The length of the CDR3 is 15 residues. Trimming shortened V by 0 bases and J by 6 bases, and 13 bases separated the two germline ends. CDR3 nucleotide sequence: TGTGCCAGCAGCTTGGACAGTGTTTCGGCCAATGAGCAGTTCTTC. Amino acids: CASSLDSVSANEQFF.

V and J are TRBV5-1 and TRBJ1-2, with TRBD1 as a possible D gene (6 bases). The CDR3 has 13 residues. With 3 bases removed from V and 8 bases from J, the gap between germline ends came to 14 bases. The V gene's germline CDR1 is SGHRS and CDR2 YFSETQ. CDR3 residues: CASSSGTRIGYTF. CDR3 bases: TGCGCCAGCAGCTCCGGGACACGGATAGGCTACACCTTC.

V usage is TRBV27 and J usage is TRBJ1-6; TRBD1 matches at 7 bases. Trimming removed 5 bases from V and 4 bases from J; junction bases left unmatched: 2. CDR1 is MNHEY and CDR2 is SMNVEV in the germline V gene (reference sequence). CDR3 length: 14 residues. This chain's CDR3 is CASSRTGYNSPLHF. The CDR3 DNA reads as TGTGCCAGCAGTCGGACAGGTTATAATTCACCCCTCCACTTT.

Regarding this clone: One end of the junction is discordant with germline, which a read error may explain. The chain couples TRBV6-5 to TRBJ2-7; 7 bases map to TRBD1. CDR1 and CDR2 from the germline V gene are MNHEY and SVGAGI. This CDR3 has 14 amino acids. CDR3: CASIYRDRSYEQYF. The CDR3 region has the DNA TGTGCCAGCATTTACCGGGACAGATCCTACGAGCAGTACTTC.

This chain joins TRBV28 and TRBJ2-1, with TRBD2 identical over 12 bases. The CDR3 has 16 residues. V shed 6 bases, J shed 7 bases, and the junction held 10 bases outside the gene matches. The germline V gene has CDR1 MDHEN and CDR2 SYDVKM. In DNA form, the CDR3 reads TGTGCCAGCAGCTCACCTAGCGGGAGGGAGGGGAATGAGCAGTTCTTC. It encodes CASSSPSGREGNEQFF. Together with reference TRBV28 and TRBJ2-1, the CDR3 gives the full variable domain: DVKVTQSSRYLVKRTGEKVFLECVQDMDHENMFWYRQDPGLGLRLIYFSYDVKMKEKGDIPEGYSVSREKKERFSLILESASTNQTSMYLCASSSPSGREGNEQFFGPGTRLTVL.

This sequence joins TRBV11-3 and TRBJ2-2; D remains ambiguous. This CDR3 has 16 amino acids. Germline CDR1 reads SGHNT; CDR2 reads YENEEA. The V and J ends lost 0 bases and 2 bases respectively, with 10 bases between them. As DNA, the CDR3 is TGTGCCAGCAGCTTAGAAAGGCAGACTAACACCGGGGAGCTGTTTTTT. Its translation: CASSLERQTNTGELFF.

V is TRBV18 and J is TRBJ1-5, with 7 bases aligning to TRBD1. The junction had 3 bases not matched to a gene; V was cut back by 3 bases and J by 1 base. Per the germline V gene, CDR1 is KGHSH and CDR2 is LQKENI. The CDR3 has 15 residues. The CDR3 spells CASSPGTASNQPQHF. CDR3 DNA sequence: TGTGCCAGCTCACCTGGGACAGCAAGCAATCAGCCCCAGCATTTT.

This clone has a single count. The chain links TRBV9 to TRBJ2-3; unclear D gene. The ends were cut back, 0 bases at V and 6 bases at J, with 8 bases in the middle. The CDR3 loop spans 13 amino acids. Germline V lookup: CDR1 SGDLS, CDR2 YYNGEE. The CDR3 sequence: CASSVELRDTQYF. CDR3 in DNA: TGTGCCAGCAGCGTAGAGTTACGGGATACGCAGTATTTT.

This clone was seen a few times. In DNA form, the CDR3 reads TGCGCCAGCAGCTTATTAGGTGATCTCAATCAGCCCCAGCATTTT. This encodes CASSLLGDLNQPQHF. The rearrangement uses TRBV5-1 and TRBJ1-5; the D is unclear. The germline V gene encodes CDR1 SGHRS and CDR2 YFSETQ. V was pared by 2 bases and J by 3 bases, with 12 bases between. CDR3 length equals 15 residues.

Only one count was recorded for this clone. J is TRBJ2-7 and V is TRBV6-5; TRBD2 matches 7 bases. V shed 11 bases, J shed 5 bases, and the junction held 18 bases outside the gene matches. The length of the CDR3 is 15 residues. The germline V gene encodes CDR1 MNHEY and CDR2 SVGAGI. Written as DNA, the CDR3 is TGTGCCCTACGCCAAGTCGGCGGGAGATCCCACGAGCAGTACTTC. This codes for CALRQVGGRSHEQYF.

The genes are TRBV2 and TRBJ2-7, with 8 bases aligning to TRBD2. V lost 2 bases and J lost 4; bases outside the gene matches: 10. CDR1 SNHLY and CDR2 FYNNEI come from the germline V gene. The CDR3 extends over 16 amino acids. The CDR3 sequence is CASSELPPGRGYEQYF. The CDR3 DNA reads as TGTGCCAGCAGTGAACTACCCCCCGGGAGGGGATACGAGCAGTACTTC.

The V gene is TRBV10-3, the J gene TRBJ2-7; a possible D gene is TRBD1 (6 bases). Germline CDR1 is ENHRY and CDR2 is SYGVKD. Trimming stripped 3 bases from V and 0 bases from J, with 15 bases between. CDR3 length: 16 residues. The CDR3 loop reads CAISEYVQGSSYEQYF. The CDR3 DNA sequence: TGTGCCATCAGTGAATATGTACAGGGAAGCTCCTACGAGCAGTACTTC.

The chain combines TRBV29-1 with TRBJ2-6; D is perhaps TRBD2 (5 bases). In germline, CDR1 is SQVTM, CDR2 ANQGSEA. This CDR3 contains 14 residues. V lost 6 bases to trimming and J lost 0 bases, with 9 bases between them. CDR3 protein: CSVSSLSGANVLTF. The CDR3 DNA reads TGCAGCGTGTCTAGCCTCTCTGGGGCCAACGTCCTGACTTTC. Together with reference TRBV29-1 and TRBJ2-6, the CDR3 gives the full variable domain: SAVISQKPSRDICQRGTSLTIQCQVDSQVTMMFWYRQQPGQSLTLIATANQGSEATYESGFVIDKFPISRPNLTFSTLTVSNMSPEDSSIYLCSVSSLSGANVLTFGAGSRLTVL.

The chain employs TRBV2 and TRBJ2-2, with a weak D call TRBD1 (6 bases). Germline CDR1 is SNHLY and CDR2 is FYNNEI. The CDR3 runs to 14 residues. Trimming cost V 6 bases and J 1 base, with 9 bases left between them. This CDR3 is CASRVGGNTGELFF. In DNA, the CDR3 is TGTGCCAGCAGAGTAGGGGGGAACACCGGGGAGCTGTTTTTT.

The sample holds one count of this clone. This chain uses TRBV7-9 with TRBJ2-1; 7 bases fit TRBD2. Germline-derived CDR1 and CDR2 are SEHNR and FQNEAQ (reference sequence). Trimming cost V 4 bases and J 6 bases; bases outside gene matches: 15. The CDR3 has 17 residues. CDR3: CASSSPVQRGKSNEQFF. The CDR3 DNA follows: TGTGCCAGCAGCTCCCCTGTTCAGCGGGGAAAGAGCAATGAGCAGTTCTTC.

This clone was detected once. The CDR3 nucleotides are TGTGCCAGCAGCAAAGCGCTATCTCAGGGACCCGGGGAGCTGTTTTTT. Amino acid sequence: CASSKALSQGPGELFF. The V gene is TRBV21-1, the J gene TRBJ2-2. TRBV21-1 is reported as a pseudogene. The CDR3 loop spans 16 amino acids.

V and J are TRBV6-5 and TRBJ1-2, with TRBD1 matching 9 bases. V gave up 8 bases and J gave up 8 bases; unmatched junction bases: 12. Germline V CDR1 and CDR2: MNHEY, SVGAGI. This CDR3 is 14 amino acids long. CDR3: CASGTGGDPDGYTF. The CDR3 DNA reads as TGTGCCAGCGGAACAGGGGGCGATCCTGACGGCTACACCTTC.